Shown below are 26 T cell receptor beta chains from a single sample sequenced in a study of cytomegalovirus exposure and HLA in healthy donors. In the PCR, 60 Vbeta and 13 Jbeta primers were used. Sequencing was performed with immunoSEQ multiplex PCR; in TCRdb, only in-frame clones are kept and a portion is missing. The table includes roughly 110,000 clones, roughly 67% detected once. Sequenced material: PBMCs. The receptor source for this set is a man aged 18 to 35 in good health and CMV-seropositive.

The genes are TRBV6-4 and TRBJ1-2; a possible D gene is TRBD1 (5 bases). V dropped 0 bases and J dropped 7 bases, with 12 bases sitting between them. CDR3 length: 14 residues. Germline CDR1 is MRHNA and CDR2 is SNTAGT. The CDR3 protein is CASSDSEGVRGYTF. For the CDR3, the DNA is TGTGCCAGCAGTGACTCTGAAGGGGTTCGTGGCTACACCTTC.

This clone was counted a few times. This CDR3 is CASSPTDRAKASGANVLTF. As DNA, the CDR3 is TGTGCCAGTAGTCCTACGGACAGGGCAAAAGCCTCTGGGGCCAACGTCCTGACTTTC. The chain joins TRBV19 to TRBJ2-6; 8 nucleotides agree with TRBD1. Germline CDR1 reads LNHDA; CDR2 reads SQIVND (reference sequence). J lost 0 bases, V lost 5 bases, and 12 bases had no gene match. The CDR3 contains 19 residues.

J is TRBJ1-2 and V is TRBV10-3, with D hard to call. The germline gives CDR1 ENHRY, CDR2 SYGVKD. The ends were cut back, 3 bases at V and 4 bases at J, with 9 bases in the middle. The length of the CDR3 is 13 residues. CDR3 protein: CAISDQAVYGYTF. CDR3 bases: TGTGCCATCAGTGACCAAGCTGTCTATGGCTACACCTTC.

This chain links TRBV12-5 with TRBJ2-1; 7 positions agree with TRBD1. J lost 11 bases, V lost 7 bases, and 8 bases had no gene match. The length of the CDR3 is 12 residues. Germline loops: CDR1 LGHNT, CDR2 FRNRAP. This chain's CDR3 is CASAAPGQKQFF. The CDR3, as DNA: TGTGCTAGTGCCGCACCGGGACAGAAGCAGTTCTTC. Drawing the rest from reference TRBV12-5 and TRBJ2-1, the complete variable domain is DARVTQTPRHKVTEMGQEVTMRCQPILGHNTVFWYRQTMMQGLELLAYFRNRAPLDDSGMPKDRFSAEMPDATLATLKIQPSEPRDSAVYFCASAAPGQKQFFGPGTRLTVL.

This chain uses TRBV5-1 with TRBJ2-1, with 11 positions matching TRBD2. The CDR3 sequence is 14 residues long. Germline CDR1 is SGHRS and CDR2 is YFSETQ. Trimming took 4 bases from V and 9 from J; bases not matched to a gene: 6. CDR3 nucleotides: TGCGCCAGCAGCAAAAGCACTAGCGGGGGTGAGCAGTTCTTC. This translates into CASSKSTSGGEQFF. The full variable domain, rest sourced from reference TRBV5-1 and TRBJ2-1, is KAGVTQTPRYLIKTRGQQVTLSCSPISGHRSVSWYQQTPGQGLQFLFEYFSETQRNKGNFPGRFSGRQFSNSRSEMNVSTLELGDSALYLCASSKSTSGGEQFFGPGTRLTVL.

The CDR3 region has the DNA TGTGCCAGCAGTAGGACAGGGATCCGCGAGCAGTACTTC. It encodes CASSRTGIREQYF. The gene calls are TRBV6-5 and TRBJ2-7; 8 nucleotides match TRBD1. Germline V gives CDR1 MNHEY, CDR2 SVGAGI. The V gene end was trimmed by 5 bases and the J gene end by 6 bases; junction bases not matched to a gene: 6. This CDR3 has 13 residues.

CDR3 nucleotide sequence: TGTGCTAGTGACATCTCCAGGGTTCCCTCTTTTGACGAGCAGTACGTC. It translates to CASDISRVPSFDEQYV. V and J are TRBV12-5 and TRBJ2-7; a weak D match, TRBD1 (5 bases). This CDR3 has 16 residues. V gave up 7 bases and J gave up 5 bases, with 24 bases separating them. Germline V gives CDR1 LGHNT, CDR2 FRNRAP.

This clone has only a few counts. CDR3: CASSLPGQAYNSPLHF. The CDR3 DNA follows: TGCGCCAGCAGCCTACCGGGACAGGCCTATAATTCACCCCTCCACTTT. V is TRBV4-1 and J is TRBJ1-6; TRBD1 matches 8 bases. The CDR3 is 16 amino acids. Germline CDR1 MGHRA, CDR2 YSYEKL. V dropped 4 bases and J dropped 2; count of bases not matched to a gene: 4.

The chain has TRBV18 and TRBJ2-1, with 12 nucleotides matching TRBD2. V lost 3 bases and J lost 7; bases outside the gene matches: 7. The CDR3 covers 16 residues. Germline CDR1 KGHSH, CDR2 LQKENI. CDR3 amino acids: CASSPMGLAGGNEQFF. The CDR3 DNA reads TGTGCCAGCTCACCGATGGGACTAGCGGGCGGAAATGAGCAGTTCTTC.

In this sample, this clone turned up a few times. The genes are TRBV7-6 and TRBJ1-3; 8 bases align to TRBD1. The CDR3 is made up of 19 amino acids. From germline, CDR1 is SGHVS and CDR2 FNYEAQ. The V and J ends lost 1 base and 2 bases, in that order; junction bases with no gene match: 13. CDR3 sequence reads: CASSLVRQGMGSAGNTIYF. CDR3 nucleotides: TGTGCCAGCAGCTTAGTAAGACAGGGGATGGGGTCAGCTGGAAACACCATATATTTT.

This clone was counted a few times. The genes are TRBV2 and TRBJ1-3; D is uncertain. The CDR3 length is 15 residues. With 5 bases removed from V and 0 bases from J, the gap between germline ends came to 11 bases. CDR1 SNHLY and CDR2 FYNNEI come from the germline V gene. CDR3 region: CASSRHARSGNTIYF. In nucleotides, the CDR3 is TGTGCCAGCAGTCGCCACGCGCGCTCTGGAAACACCATATATTTT.

The chain employs TRBV6-5 and TRBJ1-6; 9 bases agree with TRBD1. Germline CDR1 is MNHEY and CDR2 is SVGAGI. Losses at the gene ends were 4 bases for V and 5 bases for J; bases not matched to a gene: 6. CDR3 length: 16 residues. This chain's CDR3 is CASSSRTGENNSPLHF. CDR3 sequence (DNA): TGTGCCAGCAGTTCAAGGACAGGGGAGAATAATTCACCCCTCCACTTT.

The chain employs TRBV4-1 and TRBJ2-1; TRBD2 matches at 9 bases. Trimming removed 1 base from V and 0 bases from J; junction bases left unmatched: 4. The CDR3 spans 17 residues. Germline CDR1 reads MGHRA; CDR2 reads YSYEKL. CDR3 region: CASSQVPGLASYNEQFF. The DNA for the CDR3 is TGCGCCAGCAGCCAAGTTCCGGGACTAGCCTCCTACAATGAGCAGTTCTTC.

V is TRBV5-1 and J is TRBJ1-1; TRBD1 aligns across 9 bases. Germline lookup yields CDR1 SGHRS and CDR2 YFSETQ. CDR3 size: 13 residues. After removal of 8 bases from V and 2 bases from J, the junction contained 4 bases not matched to a gene. CDR3 in DNA: TGCGCCAGTCGACAGGGGGGAAACACTGAAGCTTTCTTT. This sequence encodes CASRQGGNTEAFF.

This clone has more than one count but fewer than ten. This same CDR3 is encoded by further DNA sequences in the sample. V and J are TRBV6-5 and TRBJ2-3, with unresolved D. V was pared by 0 bases and J by 4 bases, with 5 bases between. CDR1 is MNHEY, CDR2 SVGAGI, per germline. This CDR3 region has 13 residues. Here the CDR3 reads CASSYSSADTQYF. For the CDR3, the DNA is TGTGCCAGCAGTTACTCAAGCGCAGATACGCAGTATTTT.

The V gene is TRBV29-1, the J gene TRBJ2-5; TRBD1 agrees at 7 bases. This CDR3 has 13 residues. V was clipped by 7 bases and J by 3 bases; unmatched bases: 8. Germline CDR1 reads SQVTM; CDR2 reads ANQGSEA. CDR3: CSAPTGSKETQYF. The CDR3 bases are TGCAGCGCCCCGACAGGGAGCAAAGAGACCCAGTACTTC.

In this sample, this clone turned up once. V gene TRBV5-1 combines with J gene TRBJ1-2; no reliable D call. This CDR3 spans 15 amino acids. Germline V CDR1 and CDR2: SGHRS, YFSETQ. Trimming took 4 bases from V and 0 from J, leaving 13 bases between them. In DNA form, the CDR3 reads TGCGCCAGCAGCCCGGAGGTAATCGCTAACTATGGCTACACCTTC. Residues: CASSPEVIANYGYTF.

CDR3 sequence reads: CASSLSGSYEQYF. CDR3 bases: TGTGCCAGCAGTTTATCCGGCTCCTACGAGCAGTACTTC. The chain uses TRBV27 and TRBJ2-7; D unresolved. Trimming shortened V by 0 bases and J by 0 bases, and 3 bases separated the two germline ends. The germline CDR1 and CDR2 sequences are MNHEY and SMNVEV (reference sequence). This CDR3 contains 13 residues.

CDR3 sequence reads: CASSYNPRTDRSNQPQHF. In nucleotides, the CDR3 is TGTGCCAGCAGTTATAATCCCCGGACGGACAGAAGCAATCAGCCCCAGCATTTT. The chain is built from TRBV28 and TRBJ1-5, with D tentatively TRBD1 (6 bases). With 4 bases removed from V and 1 base from J, the gap between germline ends came to 20 bases. Germline CDR1 MDHEN, CDR2 SYDVKM. The CDR3 contains 18 residues.

The chain carries TRBV7-2 and TRBJ1-5; TRBD1 might be the D (5 bases). CDR1 SGHTA and CDR2 FQGNSA come from the germline V gene. The V end lost 1 base, the J end lost 0 bases, and 7 bases lay between the germline ends. The CDR3 has 15 amino acids. The CDR3 nucleotides are TGTGCCAGCAGCTTAGGCAGGGCTAGCAATCAGCCCCAGCATTTT. Its protein is CASSLGRASNQPQHF.

This chain joins TRBV2 and TRBJ2-1; the D gene is possibly TRBD1 (6 bases). Looked up from germline, CDR1 is SNHLY and CDR2 is FYNNEI. Trimming removed 7 bases from V and 7 bases from J, with 17 bases in between. The CDR3 spans 14 residues. For the CDR3, the DNA is TGTGCCAGCAATACAGGGTACTGGGGGAATGAGCAGTTCTTC. It translates to CASNTGYWGNEQFF.

The chain is built from TRBV19 and TRBJ2-4, with D perhaps TRBD2 (7 bases). The CDR3 extends over 17 amino acids. CDR1 is LNHDA and CDR2 is SQIVND in the germline V gene (reference sequence). The germline V and J ends were trimmed by 0 bases and 0 bases, with 12 bases remaining between them. The CDR3: CASSIDQGGVAKNIQYF. Written as DNA, the CDR3 is TGTGCCAGTAGTATAGATCAAGGGGGGGTAGCCAAAAACATTCAGTACTTC.

This chain connects TRBV6-6 to TRBJ1-2; a possible D gene is TRBD1 (6 bases). V was shortened by 6 bases and J by 8 bases, with 10 bases between the two germline ends. CDR3 size: 11 residues. Germline CDR1 is MNHNY and CDR2 is SVGAGI (reference sequence). The DNA for the CDR3 is TGTGCCAGCAGCCCTGGACAGGGCTACACCTTC. This codes for CASSPGQGYTF.

The chain carries TRBV7-8 and TRBJ2-1; 9 bases agree with TRBD2. J gave up 10 bases and V 3 bases, and 7 bases lay outside the gene matches. CDR1 and CDR2 from the germline V gene are SGHVS and FQNEAQ. The CDR3 extends over 14 amino acids. The CDR3 loop reads CASSFPSGGWEQFF. The CDR3 coding sequence is TGTGCCAGCAGCTTTCCCAGCGGGGGGTGGGAGCAGTTCTTC.

In DNA form, the CDR3 reads TGCGCCAGCAGCTTGGTGGGGCACCCGAACACTGAAGCTTTCTTT. This encodes CASSLVGHPNTEAFF. The chain recombines TRBV5-1 with TRBJ1-1; D might be TRBD1 (5 bases). CDR1 is SGHRS and CDR2 is YFSETQ in the germline V gene. This CDR3 comprises 15 residues. Trimming cost V 0 bases and J 1 base, with 10 bases left between them.

DNA of the CDR3: TGCGCCAGCAGCTTGAGGGAGGAGCAGTTCTTC. This sequence encodes CASSLREEQFF. This rearrangement joins TRBV5-1 to TRBJ2-1, with a tentative D call TRBD2 (5 bases). Germline loops: CDR1 SGHRS, CDR2 YFSETQ. This CDR3 is built from 11 residues. V was cut by 1 base and J by 10 bases, with 6 bases left in between.